Listed here is a single TCR beta chain. A single count supports this clone. The specificity of this receptor is unknown. Base qualities are not recorded, but no much larger clone differs from it by a single base. The data were obtained in a study of blood T cell repertoires in COVID-19 (dated by TCRdb to 2020 to 2022). Notes on the research overall: Samples covering the acute and convalescent phases of COVID-19 were provided by collaborators in the United States, Italy and Spain. Samples were obtained from the ongoing ImmuneRACE study (first 160 participants) and from 1,200 or so subjects provided by 6 global collaborators. The material from the prospective study consisted of cDNA or gDNA derived from T cells, B-cell-depleted T cells, or PBMCs. Sample metadata almost always included a de-identified subject ID, COVID-19 status, age in years and sex. The repertoires were made available in a free public database intended to serve as a resource for research on the immune response to SARS-CoV-2. HLA class I and class II types, where available, came from metadata supplied by the sample provider rather than from assay-based typing. The dataset comprised deeply sampled blood TCRbeta repertoires from subjects exposed to, actively infected with, or recovered from COVID-19.

TCRbeta CDR3 regions were amplified from genomic DNA using the immunoSEQ Assay, a bias-controlled multiplex PCR. The paper's processing steps were these. Nucleated cell counts per sample were estimated from amplification of reference gene primers within the assay. To quantify the absolute abundance of each unique TCRbeta CDR3 rearrangement, sequence reads were collapsed and filtered. For each sample, productive Simpson clonality was calculated as the square root of Simpson's diversity index over productive rearrangements. TCRdb provides this immuneACCESS table in a form limited to in-frame rearrangements. Some clones are lacking; in checked studies, under half of them reflect an unresolved V gene, and why the rest are absent is not known. The V and J calls and the clone size are those of that table, but D and trimming were determined from the DNA. Present in this sample are a few hundred thousand clones, around four fifths of which were seen just once. About a sixth of the sample rests with the top ten.

Deletion took 0 bases off V and 8 bases off J, with a span of 13 bases between the germline ends. The CDR1 and CDR2 encoded by the germline V gene are KGHSH and LQKENI. Taken from cysteine to phenylalanine, the CDR3 has 15 residues. The entry retains the CDR3 DNA only, 45 bases that are in frame from base 1. Results the study describes overall, beyond this receptor: The quantity of clinical and demographic metadata differed by source and by participant and was supplied without curation.

Whole blood was collected in K2EDTA tubes by collaborating institutions according to the institutions' own protocols. For TCRbeta analysis, collaborators shipped samples as frozen whole blood, isolated PBMCs, or DNA extracted from either of those sample types. Sequencing input: peripheral blood. In this chain, TRBV18 is recombined with TRBJ1-4; possibly the D gene is TRBD1, per 6 matching bases. The sequence came from an elderly woman with active or convalescent COVID-19. The nucleotide sequence reads as follows: TGTGCCAGCTCACCACCGGGGGGGCTTCGGGAAAAACTGTTTTTT. Its product reads: CASSPPGGLREKLFF.